The TCR beta chain described here comes from a study of blood T cell repertoires in COVID-19. The CDR3 contains 16 residues. The V and J ends lost 4 bases and 4 bases, in that order; junction bases with no gene match: 12. CDR1 and CDR2 from the germline V gene are MNHNS and SASEGT. Methods used by the authors: It was from reference gene primer amplification that nucleated cell counts were estimated. Some clones are missing from TCRdb's copy, which holds only in-frame ones; the method was immunoSEQ multiplex PCR. The V and J calls and the clone size are those of that table, but D and trimming were determined from the DNA. The table shows approximately 250,000 clones, with roughly 89% occurring only once.

This TCR was recovered from a man younger than 45 who had recovered from COVID-19. The chain couples TRBV6-1 to TRBJ1-1, with 7 bases aligning to TRBD1. The sequencing sample was made of peripheral blood. Here the CDR3 reads CASSAGTARGGTEAFF. The CDR3 nucleotides are TGTGCCAGCAGTGCGGGGACAGCACGAGGAGGCACTGAAGCTTTCTTT.